This TCR beta chain emerged from a study of blood T cell repertoires in COVID-19. Background on the study: Material from acute and convalescent COVID-19 was sourced from the United States, Italy and Spain. PBMCs, B-cell-depleted T cells, or T cells provided the cDNA or gDNA that made up the material.

As processed by the authors: Quantification of nucleated cells was approximated via reference gene primer amplification. The repertoire was sequenced with immunoSEQ multiplex PCR; TCRdb's copy has only in-frame clones and lacks some. Clonal size and the V and J genes are those of that table, whereas D and trimming came from the DNA. The table lists around 63,000 clones, approximately 86% of them singletons. Trimming took off 5 bases at V and 4 bases at J, with 15 bases between the two ends. The CDR3 has 15 residues. Germline CDR1 SGHTA, CDR2 FQGNSA. The sample comprised peripheral blood. The chain carries TRBV7-2 and TRBJ1-5; the D is unclear. The receptor was derived from a man in his forties or fifties with active COVID-19. The CDR3 reads CASSEGRMRNQPQHF. In DNA form, the CDR3 reads TGTGCCAGCAGCGAAGGAAGGATGAGGAATCAGCCCCAGCATTTT.